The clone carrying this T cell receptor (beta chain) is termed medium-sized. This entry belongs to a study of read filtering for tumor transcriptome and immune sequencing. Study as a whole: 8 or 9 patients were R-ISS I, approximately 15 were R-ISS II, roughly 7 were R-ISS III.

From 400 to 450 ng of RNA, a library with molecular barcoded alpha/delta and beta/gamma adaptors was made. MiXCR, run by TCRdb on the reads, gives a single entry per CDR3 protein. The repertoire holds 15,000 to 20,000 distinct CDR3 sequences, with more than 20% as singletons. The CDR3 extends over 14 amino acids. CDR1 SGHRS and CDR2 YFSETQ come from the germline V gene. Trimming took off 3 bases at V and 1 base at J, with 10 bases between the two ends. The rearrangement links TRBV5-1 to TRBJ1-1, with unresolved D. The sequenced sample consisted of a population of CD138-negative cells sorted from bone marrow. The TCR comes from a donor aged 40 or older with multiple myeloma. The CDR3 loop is CASSSAYGNTEAFF. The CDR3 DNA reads TGCGCCAGCAGCTCGGCATATGGGAACACTGAAGCTTTCTTT.